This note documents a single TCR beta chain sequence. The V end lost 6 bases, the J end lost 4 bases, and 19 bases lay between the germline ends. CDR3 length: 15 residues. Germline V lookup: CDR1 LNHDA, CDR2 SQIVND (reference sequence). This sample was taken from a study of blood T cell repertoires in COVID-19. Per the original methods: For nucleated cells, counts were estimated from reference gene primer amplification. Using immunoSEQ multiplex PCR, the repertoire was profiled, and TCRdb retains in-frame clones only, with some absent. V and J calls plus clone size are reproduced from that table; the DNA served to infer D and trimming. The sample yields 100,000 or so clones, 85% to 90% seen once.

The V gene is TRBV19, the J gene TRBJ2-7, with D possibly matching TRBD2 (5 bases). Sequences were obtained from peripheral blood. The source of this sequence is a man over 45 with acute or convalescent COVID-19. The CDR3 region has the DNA TGTGCCAGTAGCCCCGCAGTGGCGGGTTGGTACGAGCAGTACTTC. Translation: CASSPAVAGWYEQYF.